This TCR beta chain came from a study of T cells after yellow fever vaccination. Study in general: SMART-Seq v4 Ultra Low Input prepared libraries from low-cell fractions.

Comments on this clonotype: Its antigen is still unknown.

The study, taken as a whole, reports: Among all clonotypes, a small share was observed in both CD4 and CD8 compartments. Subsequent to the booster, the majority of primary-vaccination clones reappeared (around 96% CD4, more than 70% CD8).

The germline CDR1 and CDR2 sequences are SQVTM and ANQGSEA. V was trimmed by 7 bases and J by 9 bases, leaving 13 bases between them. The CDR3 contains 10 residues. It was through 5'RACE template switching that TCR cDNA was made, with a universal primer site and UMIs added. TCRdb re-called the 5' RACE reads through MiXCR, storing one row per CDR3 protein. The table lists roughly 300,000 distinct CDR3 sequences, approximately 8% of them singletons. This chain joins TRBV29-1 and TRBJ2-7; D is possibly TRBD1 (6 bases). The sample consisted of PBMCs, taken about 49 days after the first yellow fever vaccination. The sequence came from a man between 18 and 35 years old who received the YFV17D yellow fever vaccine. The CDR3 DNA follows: TGCAGCGCCCACCAGGGGACGCAGTACTTC. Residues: CSAHQGTQYF.